The 19 T cell receptor beta chains reported below all come from one sample, sequenced in a study of T-cell reconstitution after alpha-beta-depleted transplantation in children. The authors prepared the TCRbeta library with unique molecular identifiers. TCRdb used MiXCR to reprocess the PCR reads, holding one entry per CDR3 protein. The top ten hold nearly 5.5% of the sample, which has approximately 400,000 distinct CDR3 sequences, roughly a tenth seen once. The sample here was PBMCs from the stem cell graft donor, taken from the stem cell graft. The source is a human donor who donated a stem cell graft to a child with acute myeloid leukemia.

This chain joins TRBV12-3 or TRBV12-4 and TRBJ2-3; D gene uncertain. Trimming removed 7 bases from V and 4 bases from J, with 9 bases in between. This CDR3 is built from 12 residues. CDR3 loop: CASTPGPDTQYF. The CDR3 nucleotides read TGTGCCAGCACCCCTGGCCCAGATACGCAGTATTTT.

The chain links TRBV10-2 to TRBJ2-1, with 10 bases lining up with TRBD2. V lost 4 bases and J lost 3; bases outside the gene matches: 21. The CDR3 sequence is 21 residues long. Looked up from germline, CDR1 is WSHSY and CDR2 is SAAADI. CDR3 loop: CASSGLPEGSGGLLLYNEQFF. CDR3 DNA: TGCGCCAGCAGTGGACTCCCTGAAGGTAGCGGGGGGCTCTTGCTCTACAATGAGCAGTTCTTC.

This clonotype was observed a handful of times. This chain links TRBV2 with TRBJ2-1; 12 positions match TRBD2. The CDR3 runs 14 residues. The ends lost 4 bases at V and 9 bases at J; junction bases unmatched: 4. Germline values: CDR1 SNHLY, CDR2 FYNNEI. The CDR3 sequence is CASSGLAGEGEQFF. DNA of the CDR3: TGTGCCAGCAGTGGACTAGCGGGAGAGGGTGAGCAGTTCTTC.

The gene calls are TRBV9 and TRBJ2-6; D is possibly TRBD2 (5 bases). Per germline, CDR1 SGDLS and CDR2 YYNGEE. There are 19 residues in the CDR3. V was shortened by 0 bases and J by 4 bases, with 20 bases between the two germline ends. In DNA form, the CDR3 reads TGTGCCAGCAGCGTAGCTCCCGCCAGGCCAACGGGGGGGGCCAACGTCCTGACTTTC. Translating gives CASSVAPARPTGGANVLTF. Combining the CDR3 with reference TRBV9 and TRBJ2-6 gives the whole variable domain DSGVTQTPKHLITATGQRVTLRCSPRSGDLSVYWYQQSLDQGLQFLIQYYNGEERAKGNILERFSAQQFPDLHSELNLSSLELGDSALYFCASSVAPARPTGGANVLTFGAGSRLTVL.

This clonotype was seen repeatedly, ten times or more. J is TRBJ2-7 and V is TRBV7-2, with 11 nucleotides matching TRBD1. The CDR3 length is 15 residues. V lost 0 bases, J lost 8 bases, and 6 bases stayed unmatched. Germline V gene sequence: CDR1 SGHTA, CDR2 FQGNSA. The CDR3 loop reads CASSLASGQGDKQYV. In nucleotides, the CDR3 is TGTGCCAGCAGCTTAGCTTCGGGACAGGGGGACAAGCAGTACGTC.

This clonotype was observed a few times. In DNA form, the CDR3 reads TGTGCCAGCAGCTGGGGACTAGCGGGAGCAAATGAGCAGTTCTTC. It yields the protein CASSWGLAGANEQFF. The chain recombines TRBV11-2 with TRBJ2-1, with 14 nucleotides matching TRBD2. J was trimmed by 7 bases and V by 4 bases; bases with no gene match: 3. The CDR3 contains 15 residues. Germline V CDR1 and CDR2: SGHAT, FQNNGV.

This clonotype was recorded a few times. This chain links TRBV12-3 or TRBV12-4 with TRBJ1-4, with a possible D match to TRBD1 (5 bases). The CDR3 runs 12 residues. V shed 5 bases and J shed 7 bases, with 8 bases lying between them. This CDR3 is CASSGAGEKLFF. In DNA form, the CDR3 reads TGTGCCAGCAGTGGGGCGGGTGAAAAACTGTTTTTT.

This chain uses TRBV5-1 with TRBJ2-7; D tentatively reads TRBD1 or TRBD2 (5 bases each). Germline V gives CDR1 SGHRS, CDR2 YFSETQ. V lost 2 bases and J 2 bases, leaving 11 bases between the germline ends. The CDR3 covers 14 residues. As DNA, the CDR3 is TGCGCCAGCAGCTTCCGGGACGGAACCTACGAGCAGTACTTC. Translated: CASSFRDGTYEQYF.

The chain combines TRBV2 with TRBJ2-2; 12 nucleotides line up with TRBD2. This CDR3 comprises 17 residues. J gave up 5 bases and V 4 bases, and 8 bases lay outside the gene matches. Germline V gives CDR1 SNHLY, CDR2 FYNNEI. The CDR3 sequence: CASSVASGGARTGELFF. As DNA, the CDR3 is TGTGCCAGCAGTGTAGCTAGCGGGGGGGCCCGAACCGGGGAGCTGTTTTTT.

V is TRBV14 and J is TRBJ2-7; 8 nucleotides line up with TRBD1. Trimming at V came to 3 bases and at J to 5 bases, leaving 9 bases not matched to a gene. The length of the CDR3 is 15 residues. Germline CDR1 is SGHDN and CDR2 is FVKESK. The CDR3 DNA follows: TGTGCCAGCAGCCAGGCCAGGGGGCGCAGCGACGAGCAGTACTTC. Its protein is CASSQARGRSDEQYF.

This clonotype appeared a few times. The V gene is TRBV12-3 or TRBV12-4, the J gene TRBJ2-3; D unresolved. The CDR3 runs 12 residues. The V and J ends lost 6 bases and 3 bases respectively, with 7 bases between them. The CDR3 DNA follows: TGTGCCAGCAGACTCTTTACAGATACGCAGTATTTT. Amino acids: CASRLFTDTQYF.

This clonotype turned up a few times. This sequence joins TRBV18 and TRBJ2-7; D remains ambiguous. CDR1 KGHSH and CDR2 LQKENI come from the germline V gene. The CDR3 contains 15 residues. Trimming removed 3 bases at V and 3 bases at J, with 15 bases between. The CDR3 loop reads CASSPQDPVIYEQYF. The CDR3 DNA reads TGTGCCAGCTCACCTCAAGATCCGGTGATCTACGAGCAGTACTTC.

The CDR3 reads CASSYSLWRDIGYIQYF. CDR3 bases: TGTGCCAGCAGTTACTCTTTATGGCGGGATATCGGTTACATTCAGTACTTC. This chain joins TRBV6-2 or TRBV6-3 and TRBJ2-4, with D tentatively TRBD2 (6 bases). Germline-derived CDR1 and CDR2 are MNHEY and SVGEGT. The CDR3 is 17 residues long. V lost 0 bases to trimming and J lost 8 bases, with 20 bases between them.

This clonotype was counted between two and nine times. The junction shows a germline mismatch at one end, possibly a read error. The chain employs TRBV2 and TRBJ2-1; D is possibly TRBD2 (7 bases). Germline V gene sequence: CDR1 SNHLY, CDR2 FYNNEI. The length of the CDR3 is 11 residues. The CDR3 loop is CTRGGSNEQFF. DNA of the CDR3: TGTACCAGGGGAGGGTCCAATGAGCAGTTCTTC. Combining the CDR3 with reference TRBV2 and TRBJ2-1 gives the whole variable domain EPEVTQTPSHQVTQMGQEVILRCVPISNHLYFYWYRQILGQKVEFLVSFYNNEISEKSEIFDDQFSVERPDGSNFTLKIRSTKLEDSAMYFCTRGGSNEQFFGPGTRLTVL.

This clonotype came up many times. The CDR3, as DNA: TGTGCCAGCAGCTCACCAGGACTCCAAGAGACCCAGTACTTC. Translation: CASSSPGLQETQYF. The rearrangement links TRBV5-4 to TRBJ2-5; maybe TRBD2 (5 bases). The V gene's germline CDR1 is SGHNT and CDR2 YYREEE (reference sequence). This CDR3 region has 14 residues. V shed 3 bases and J shed 1 base, with 10 bases lying between them.

J is TRBJ1-5 and V is TRBV12-3 or TRBV12-4; 7 bases are a match to TRBD1. The CDR3 is 11 residues long. Trimming took 5 bases from V and 12 from J; bases not matched to a gene: 4. Written as DNA, the CDR3 is TGTGCCAGCAGTCGGGACAGAGGCCAGCATTTT. Translation: CASSRDRGQHF.

This clonotype was seen more than once but under ten times. The chain recombines TRBV6-1 with TRBJ2-1; 12 positions agree with TRBD2. Germline assignment: CDR1 MNHNS and CDR2 SASEGT. The V segment lost 6 bases and the J segment 7 bases; nucleotides outside the gene matches: 10. CDR3 length: 16 amino acids. The CDR3 protein is CASRETSGSPGNEQFF. The CDR3 coding sequence is TGTGCCAGCAGGGAGACTAGCGGGAGTCCAGGGAATGAGCAGTTCTTC.

The V and J genes are TRBV20-1 and TRBJ2-3; a possible D gene is TRBD2 (5 bases). Germline CDR1 is DFQATT and CDR2 is SNEGSKA (reference sequence). The CDR3 has 11 residues. The CDR3 sequence: CNAPPGDTQYF. Written as DNA, the CDR3 is TGCAATGCCCCCCCGGGGGATACGCAGTATTTT.

V gene TRBV20-1 combines with J gene TRBJ1-2, with TRBD1 matching 8 bases. The CDR3 has 14 amino acids. Germline V CDR1 and CDR2: DFQATT, SNEGSKA (reference sequence). V lost 5 bases, J lost 7 bases, and 12 bases stayed unmatched. The CDR3 loop reads CSAAWTGRAAGYTF. In DNA, the CDR3 is TGCAGTGCTGCGTGGACAGGGAGAGCAGCTGGCTACACCTTC.